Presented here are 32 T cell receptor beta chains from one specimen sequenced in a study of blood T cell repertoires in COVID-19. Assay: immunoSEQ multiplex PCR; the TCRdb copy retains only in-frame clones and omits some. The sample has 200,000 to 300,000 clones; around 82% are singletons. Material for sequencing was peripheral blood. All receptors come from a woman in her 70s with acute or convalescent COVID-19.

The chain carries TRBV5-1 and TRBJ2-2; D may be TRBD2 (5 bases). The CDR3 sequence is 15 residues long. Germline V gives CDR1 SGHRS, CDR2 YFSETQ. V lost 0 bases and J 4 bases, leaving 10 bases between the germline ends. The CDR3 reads CASSLDLRGTGELFF. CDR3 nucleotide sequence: TGCGCCAGCAGCTTGGACCTACGGGGCACCGGGGAGCTGTTTTTT.

The CDR3 loop reads CASSLPGRVDGNQPQHF. Written as DNA, the CDR3 is TGTGCCAGCAGTTTACCCGGGAGGGTTGACGGCAATCAGCCCCAGCATTTT. The V and J genes are TRBV28 and TRBJ1-5; D is undetermined. The CDR3 runs 17 residues. V dropped 2 bases and J dropped 2 bases, with 16 bases sitting between them. Germline V gene sequence: CDR1 MDHEN, CDR2 SYDVKM.

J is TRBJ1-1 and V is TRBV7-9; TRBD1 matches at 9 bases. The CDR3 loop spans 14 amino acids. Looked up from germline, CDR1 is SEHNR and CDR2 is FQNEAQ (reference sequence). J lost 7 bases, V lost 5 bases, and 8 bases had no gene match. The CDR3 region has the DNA TGTGCCAGCAGCACCGGGACAGGGAGCAATGAAGCTTTCTTT. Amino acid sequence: CASSTGTGSNEAFF. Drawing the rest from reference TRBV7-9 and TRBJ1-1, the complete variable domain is DTGVSQNPRHKITKRGQNVTFRCDPISEHNRLYWYRQTLGQGPEFLTYFQNEAQLEKSRLLSDRFSAERPKGSFSTLEIQRTEQGDSAMYLCASSTGTGSNEAFFGQGTRLTVV.

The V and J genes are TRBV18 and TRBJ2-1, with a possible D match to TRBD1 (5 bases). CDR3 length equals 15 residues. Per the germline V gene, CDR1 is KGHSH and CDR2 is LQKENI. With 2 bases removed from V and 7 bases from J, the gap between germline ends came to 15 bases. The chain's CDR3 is CASSPGQGNMNEQFF. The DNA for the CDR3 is TGTGCCAGCTCACCAGGTCAGGGTAATATGAATGAGCAGTTCTTC. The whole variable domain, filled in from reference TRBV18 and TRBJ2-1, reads NAGVMQNPRHLVRRRGQEARLRCSPMKGHSHVYWYRQLPEEGLKFMVYLQKENIIDESGMPKERFSAEFPKEGPSILRIQQVVRGDSAAYFCASSPGQGNMNEQFFGPGTRLTVL.

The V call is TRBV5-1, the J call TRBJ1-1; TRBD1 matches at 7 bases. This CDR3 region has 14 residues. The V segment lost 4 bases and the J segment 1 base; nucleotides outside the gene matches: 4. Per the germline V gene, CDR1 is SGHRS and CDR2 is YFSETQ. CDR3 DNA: TGCGCCAGCAGCGGAGACAGGGCGAACACTGAAGCTTTCTTT. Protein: CASSGDRANTEAFF.

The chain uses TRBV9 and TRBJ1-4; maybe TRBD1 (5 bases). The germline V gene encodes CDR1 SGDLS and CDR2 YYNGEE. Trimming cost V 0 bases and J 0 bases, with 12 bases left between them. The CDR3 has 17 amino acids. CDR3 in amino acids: CASSVGAGHATNEKLFF. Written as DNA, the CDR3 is TGTGCCAGCAGCGTAGGGGCGGGGCACGCAACTAATGAAAAACTGTTTTTT.

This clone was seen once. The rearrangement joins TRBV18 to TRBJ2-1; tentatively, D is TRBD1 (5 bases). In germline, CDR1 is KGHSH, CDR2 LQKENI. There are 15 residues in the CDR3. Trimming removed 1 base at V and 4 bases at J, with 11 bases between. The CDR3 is CASSPLRDSYNEQFF. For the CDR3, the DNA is TGTGCCAGCTCACCACTGAGAGACAGTTACAATGAGCAGTTCTTC. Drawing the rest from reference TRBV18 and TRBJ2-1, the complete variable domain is NAGVMQNPRHLVRRRGQEARLRCSPMKGHSHVYWYRQLPEEGLKFMVYLQKENIIDESGMPKERFSAEFPKEGPSILRIQQVVRGDSAAYFCASSPLRDSYNEQFFGPGTRLTVL.

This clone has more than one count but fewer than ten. The CDR3 region has the DNA TGTGCCAGCAGCCGCGTACTAGCGGGGGACCCCTACGAGCAGTACTTC. Translating it yields CASSRVLAGDPYEQYF. The rearrangement joins TRBV4-2 to TRBJ2-7; 11 nucleotides match TRBD2. Germline values: CDR1 LGHNA, CDR2 YNFKEQ. The length of the CDR3 is 16 residues. The junction had 7 bases not matched to a gene; V was cut back by 4 bases and J by 2 bases.

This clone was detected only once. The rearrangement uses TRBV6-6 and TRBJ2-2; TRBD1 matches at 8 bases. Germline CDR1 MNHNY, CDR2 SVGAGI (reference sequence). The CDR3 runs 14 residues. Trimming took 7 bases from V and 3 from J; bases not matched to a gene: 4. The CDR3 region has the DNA TGTGCCAGCACCCGGACAGGGTACACCGGGGAGCTGTTTTTT. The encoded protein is CASTRTGYTGELFF.

CDR3 sequence reads: CASSPSGTGSNYGYTF. As DNA, the CDR3 is TGTGCCAGCTCACCCTCAGGAACAGGTTCTAACTATGGCTACACCTTC. This sequence joins TRBV18 and TRBJ1-2, with TRBD1 as a possible D gene (5 bases). Germline V gives CDR1 KGHSH, CDR2 LQKENI. The CDR3 consists of 16 residues. The V gene lost 3 bases and the J gene lost 0 bases, with 14 bases spanning the gap.

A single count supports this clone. CDR3 sequence: CASSSATGYAYEQYF. CDR3 nucleotides: TGTGCCAGCAGCTCAGCTACAGGATACGCCTACGAGCAGTACTTC. The rearrangement joins TRBV5-4 to TRBJ2-7; TRBD1 is a possible D gene (5 bases). V was pared by 3 bases and J by 2 bases, with 15 bases between. CDR3 length: 15 residues. Per the germline V gene, CDR1 is SGHNT and CDR2 is YYREEE (reference sequence).

This CDR3 is CASKGQGATGELFF. The CDR3 bases are TGTGCCAGCAAGGGACAGGGCGCCACCGGGGAGCTGTTTTTT. The chain joins TRBV6-5 to TRBJ2-2, with 9 bases aligning to TRBD1. The CDR3 has 14 amino acids. With 7 bases clipped from V and 4 bases from J, the junction kept 4 bases outside the gene matches. Germline CDR1 is MNHEY and CDR2 is SVGAGI.

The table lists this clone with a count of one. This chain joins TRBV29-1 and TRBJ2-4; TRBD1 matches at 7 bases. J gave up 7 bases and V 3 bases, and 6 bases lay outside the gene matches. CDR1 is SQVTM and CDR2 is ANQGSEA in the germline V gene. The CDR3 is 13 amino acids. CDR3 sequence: CSVDPTGRNIQYF. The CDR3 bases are TGCAGCGTTGACCCGACAGGGCGCAACATTCAGTACTTC.

CDR3 sequence reads: CASSPGGGGVGYTF. The CDR3 DNA sequence: TGTGCCAGCAGTCCAGGCGGAGGGGGCGTAGGCTACACCTTC. The rearrangement links TRBV28 to TRBJ1-2, with 7 bases fitting TRBD1. The CDR3 consists of 14 residues. J gave up 8 bases and V 5 bases, and 11 bases lay outside the gene matches. Germline V lookup: CDR1 MDHEN, CDR2 SYDVKM.

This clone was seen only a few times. CDR3 protein: CASIGQGLSGNTIYF. The CDR3 DNA sequence: TGTGCCAGTATTGGACAGGGGCTCTCTGGAAACACCATATATTTT. This sequence joins TRBV19 and TRBJ1-3; 9 bases are shared with TRBD1. Germline lookup yields CDR1 LNHDA and CDR2 SQIVND (reference sequence). This CDR3 comprises 15 residues. V lost 7 bases, J lost 0 bases, and 4 bases stayed unmatched.

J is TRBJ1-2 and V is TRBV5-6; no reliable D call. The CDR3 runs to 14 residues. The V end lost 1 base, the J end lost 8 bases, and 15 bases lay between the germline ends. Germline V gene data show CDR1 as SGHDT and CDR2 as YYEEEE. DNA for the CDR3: TGTGCCAGCAGCTTGTTAAACCGCGGAGAAGGCTACACCTTC. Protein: CASSLLNRGEGYTF.

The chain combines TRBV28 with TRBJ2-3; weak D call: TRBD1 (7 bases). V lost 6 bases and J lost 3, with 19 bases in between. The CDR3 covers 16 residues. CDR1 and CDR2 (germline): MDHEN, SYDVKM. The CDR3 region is CASSVPGGMRTDTQYF. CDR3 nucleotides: TGTGCCAGCAGCGTTCCAGGGGGGATGAGGACAGATACGCAGTATTTT.

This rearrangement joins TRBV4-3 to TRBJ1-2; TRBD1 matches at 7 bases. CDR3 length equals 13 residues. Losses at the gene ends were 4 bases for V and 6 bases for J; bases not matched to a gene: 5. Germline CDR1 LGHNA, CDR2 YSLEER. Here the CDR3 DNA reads TGCGCCAGCAGCCTAACAGGGGTTAATGGCTACACCTTC. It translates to CASSLTGVNGYTF.

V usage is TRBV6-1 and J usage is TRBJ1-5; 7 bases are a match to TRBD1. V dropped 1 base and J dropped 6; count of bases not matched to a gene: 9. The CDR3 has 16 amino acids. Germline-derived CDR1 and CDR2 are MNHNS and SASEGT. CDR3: CASSEDWRGRGQPQHF. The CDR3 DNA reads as TGTGCCAGCAGTGAAGATTGGAGGGGGCGAGGTCAGCCCCAGCATTTT.

As DNA, the CDR3 is TGTGCCTGGAGTCCCGCCTCTCTAGGGGGACAGCCCCAGCATTTT. Translating gives CAWSPASLGGQPQHF. This chain joins TRBV30 and TRBJ1-5; a weak D match, TRBD1 (6 bases). The V and J ends lost 2 bases and 7 bases respectively, with 18 bases between them. This CDR3 is 15 amino acids long. Germline V gene sequence: CDR1 GTSNPN, CDR2 SVGIG (reference sequence). The full variable domain, with the rest looked up from reference TRBV30 and TRBJ1-5, is SQTIHQWPATLVQPVGSPLSLECTVEGTSNPNLYWYRQAAGRGLQLLFYSVGIGQISSEVPQNLSASRPQDRQFILSSKKLLLSDSGFYLCAWSPASLGGQPQHFGDGTRLSIL.

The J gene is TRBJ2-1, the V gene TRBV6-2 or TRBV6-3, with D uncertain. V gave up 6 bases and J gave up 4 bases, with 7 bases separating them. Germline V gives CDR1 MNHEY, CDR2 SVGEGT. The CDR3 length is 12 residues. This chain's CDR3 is CASSVLYNEQFF. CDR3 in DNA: TGTGCCAGCAGCGTCCTTTACAATGAGCAGTTCTTC.

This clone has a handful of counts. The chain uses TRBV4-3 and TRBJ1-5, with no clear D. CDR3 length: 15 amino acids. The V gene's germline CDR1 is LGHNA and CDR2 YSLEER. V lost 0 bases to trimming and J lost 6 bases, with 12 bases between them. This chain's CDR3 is CASSQDAGEGQPQHF. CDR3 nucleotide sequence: TGCGCCAGCAGCCAAGATGCCGGGGAGGGTCAGCCCCAGCATTTT.

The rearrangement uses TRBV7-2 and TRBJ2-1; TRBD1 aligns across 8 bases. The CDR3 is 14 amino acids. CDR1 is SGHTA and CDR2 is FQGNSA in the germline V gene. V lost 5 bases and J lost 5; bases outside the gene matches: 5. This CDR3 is CASSPGTGNNEQFF. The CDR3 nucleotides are TGTGCCAGCAGCCCGGGGACAGGTAACAATGAGCAGTTCTTC.

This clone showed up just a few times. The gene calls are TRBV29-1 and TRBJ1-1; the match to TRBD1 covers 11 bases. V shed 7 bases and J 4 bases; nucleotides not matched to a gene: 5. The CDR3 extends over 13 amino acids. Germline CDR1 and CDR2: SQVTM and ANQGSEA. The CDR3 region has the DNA TGCAGCGAACGGACAGGGGGCGGCACTGAAGCTTTCTTT. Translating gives CSERTGGGTEAFF.

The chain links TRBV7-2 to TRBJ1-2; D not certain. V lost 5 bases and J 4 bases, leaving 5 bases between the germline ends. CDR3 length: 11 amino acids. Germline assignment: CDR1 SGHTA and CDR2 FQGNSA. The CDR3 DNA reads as TGTGCCAGCAGCCCAGGCTATGGCTACACCTTC. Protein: CASSPGYGYTF.

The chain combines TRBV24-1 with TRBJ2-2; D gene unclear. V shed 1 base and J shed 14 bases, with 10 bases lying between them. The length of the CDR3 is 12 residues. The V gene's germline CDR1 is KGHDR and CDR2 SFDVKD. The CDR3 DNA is TGTGCCACCAGTGATTTCGAAAGACTCCTGTTTTTT. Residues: CATSDFERLLFF.

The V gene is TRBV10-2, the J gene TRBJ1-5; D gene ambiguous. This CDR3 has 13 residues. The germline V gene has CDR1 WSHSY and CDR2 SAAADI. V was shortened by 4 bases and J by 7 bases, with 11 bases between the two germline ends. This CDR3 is CASSASPPQPQHF. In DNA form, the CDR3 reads TGCGCCAGCAGTGCGTCCCCTCCCCAGCCCCAGCATTTT.

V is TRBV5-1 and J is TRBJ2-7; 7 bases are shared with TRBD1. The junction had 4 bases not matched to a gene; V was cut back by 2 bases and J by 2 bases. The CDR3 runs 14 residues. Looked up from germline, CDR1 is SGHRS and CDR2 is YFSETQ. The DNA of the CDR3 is TGCGCCAGCAGCTTCATAACAGGGGCCTACGAGCAGTACTTC. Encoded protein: CASSFITGAYEQYF.

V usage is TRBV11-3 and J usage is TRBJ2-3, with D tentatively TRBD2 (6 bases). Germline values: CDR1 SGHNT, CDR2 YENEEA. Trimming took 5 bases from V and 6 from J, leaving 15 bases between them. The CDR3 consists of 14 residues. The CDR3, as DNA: TGTGCCAGCAGCGCGGGATCCCCCGGGGATACGCAGTATTTT. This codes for CASSAGSPGDTQYF.

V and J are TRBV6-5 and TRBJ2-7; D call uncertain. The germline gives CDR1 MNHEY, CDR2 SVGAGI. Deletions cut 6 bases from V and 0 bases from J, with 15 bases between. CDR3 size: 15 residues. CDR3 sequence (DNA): TGTGCCAGCAGGATCCGGCTTTCGGGCTCCTACGAGCAGTACTTC. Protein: CASRIRLSGSYEQYF.

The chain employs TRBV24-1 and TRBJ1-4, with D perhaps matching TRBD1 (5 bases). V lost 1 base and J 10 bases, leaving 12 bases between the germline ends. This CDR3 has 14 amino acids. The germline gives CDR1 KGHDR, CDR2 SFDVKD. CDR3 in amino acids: CATSDFSSGGKLFF. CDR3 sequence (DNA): TGTGCCACCAGTGATTTTTCCAGCGGGGGAAAACTGTTTTTT.

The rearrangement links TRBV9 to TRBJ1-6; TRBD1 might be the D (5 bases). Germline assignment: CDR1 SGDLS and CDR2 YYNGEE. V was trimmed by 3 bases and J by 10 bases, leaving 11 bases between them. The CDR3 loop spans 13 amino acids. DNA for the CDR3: TGTGCCAGCAGCGGCGCCAGGGAATCACCCCTCCACTTT. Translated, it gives CASSGARESPLHF.